These 30 T cell receptor beta chains were all obtained from the same sample, sequenced in a study of blood T cell repertoires in COVID-19. Clones were sequenced by immunoSEQ multiplex PCR, and TCRdb holds only the in-frame ones, with some missing. Altogether a few hundred thousand clones are present, over 75% being singletons, with the ten largest covering around 0.92%. The sequenced material came from PBMCs or T cells enriched from blood (not recorded which). These receptors all stem from a woman in her 30s who had recovered from COVID-19.

J is TRBJ1-2 and V is TRBV27; 11 bases are shared with TRBD1. The CDR3 is 16 amino acids. Unmatched junction bases numbered 17, after V lost 10 bases and J lost 7 bases. Germline V lookup: CDR1 MNHEY, CDR2 SMNVEV (reference sequence). CDR3 bases: TGTGCCACCTCATTGGACAGGGGGCGCGACTATGGTGGCTACACCTTC. Protein: CATSLDRGRDYGGYTF.

The chain recombines TRBV30 with TRBJ2-7; 12 nucleotides agree with TRBD1. The CDR3 consists of 14 residues. Germline assignment: CDR1 GTSNPN and CDR2 SVGIG (reference sequence). V dropped 4 bases and J dropped 4; count of bases not matched to a gene: 5. CDR3 nucleotide sequence: TGTGCCTGGACCGGGACAGGGGGCAGGTACGAGCAGTACTTC. Translated: CAWTGTGGRYEQYF.

This rearrangement joins TRBV9 to TRBJ1-4; no clear D gene. CDR1 SGDLS and CDR2 YYNGEE come from the germline V gene. This CDR3 has 14 residues. V was trimmed by 1 base and J by 8 bases, leaving 12 bases between them. CDR3 nucleotide sequence: TGTGCCAGCAGCGTATCGGCGACTCGGGAAAAACTGTTTTTT. This gives the protein CASSVSATREKLFF.

This chain uses TRBV27 with TRBJ1-4, with 9 bases fitting TRBD1. Trimming removed 3 bases from V and 3 bases from J; junction bases left unmatched: 11. This CDR3 region has 18 residues. Germline loops: CDR1 MNHEY, CDR2 SMNVEV (reference sequence). The CDR3 region is CASSFRTGAGRANEKLFF. The CDR3 DNA reads TGTGCCAGCAGTTTTCGGACAGGGGCCGGGAGGGCTAATGAAAAACTGTTTTTT. The entire variable domain, with the rest obtained from reference TRBV27 and TRBJ1-4, is as follows: EAQVTQNPRYLITVTGKKLTVTCSQNMNHEYMSWYRQDPGLGLRQIYYSMNVEVTDKGDVPEGYKVSRKEKRNFPLILESPSPNQTSLYFCASSFRTGAGRANEKLFFGSGTQLSVL.

J is TRBJ1-2 and V is TRBV4-3; weak D call: TRBD1 (6 bases). CDR1 is LGHNA and CDR2 is YSLEER in the germline V gene. There are 14 residues in the CDR3. V was trimmed by 3 bases and J by 1 base, leaving 9 bases between them. The DNA for the CDR3 is TGCGCCAGCAGCCATAACAGGGTTAACTATGGCTACACCTTC. It specifies CASSHNRVNYGYTF.

V is TRBV24-1 and J is TRBJ1-3, with 7 bases aligning to TRBD1. V lost 4 bases, J lost 8 bases, and 13 bases stayed unmatched. This CDR3 has 16 residues. Germline V gene lookup returns CDR1 KGHDR and CDR2 SFDVKD. The CDR3 nucleotides are TGTGCCACCAGTGAAGGGGACAGAAGAGGAGGCCACACCATATATTTT. Protein product: CATSEGDRRGGHTIYF.

This chain connects TRBV19 to TRBJ2-5, with 8 bases fitting TRBD2. Germline V gene lookup returns CDR1 LNHDA and CDR2 SQIVND (reference sequence). The CDR3 has 15 amino acids. The junction had 10 bases not matched to a gene; V was cut back by 8 bases and J by 2 bases. The CDR3 reads CASASGSRGQETQYF. CDR3 DNA sequence: TGTGCCAGTGCGAGCGGGAGTAGGGGGCAAGAGACCCAGTACTTC. The whole variable domain, filled in from reference TRBV19 and TRBJ2-5, reads DGGITQSPKYLFRKEGQNVTLSCEQNLNHDAMYWYRQDPGQGLRLIYYSQIVNDFQKGDIAEGYSVSREKKESFPLTVTSAQKNPTAFYLCASASGSRGQETQYFGPGTRLLVL.

CDR3 loop: CATSGENYGYTF. As DNA, the CDR3 is TGTGCCACCAGTGGGGAGAACTATGGCTACACCTTC. The chain carries TRBV24-1 and TRBJ1-2; no clear D gene. CDR3 length equals 12 residues. CDR1 is KGHDR, CDR2 SFDVKD, per germline. V was cut by 5 bases and J by 2 bases, with 5 bases left in between.

The chain has TRBV7-9 and TRBJ1-3; D unresolved. Germline values: CDR1 SEHNR, CDR2 FQNEAQ (reference sequence). The CDR3 is made up of 15 amino acids. Deletions cut 2 bases from V and 2 bases from J, with 10 bases between. The CDR3 region is CASSLIRQAGNTIYF. Written as DNA, the CDR3 is TGTGCCAGCAGCTTAATCCGGCAGGCTGGAAACACCATATATTTT.

The J gene is TRBJ2-2, the V gene TRBV5-5; 10 nucleotides agree with TRBD2. This CDR3 has 16 amino acids. Germline CDR1 reads SGHKS; CDR2 reads YYEKEE (reference sequence). V lost 2 bases to trimming and J lost 5 bases; unmatched junction nucleotides: 6. CDR3 sequence (DNA): TGTGCCAGCAGCTTCCCAGCGGGGGGGAGGACCGGGGAGCTGTTTTTT. It yields the protein CASSFPAGGRTGELFF.

J is TRBJ2-7 and V is TRBV6-5, with 8 nucleotides matching TRBD1. With 6 bases clipped from V and 3 bases from J, the junction kept 4 bases outside the gene matches. This CDR3 contains 13 residues. Germline CDR1 MNHEY, CDR2 SVGAGI. In DNA form, the CDR3 reads TGTGCCAGCAGGACAGGGGTCCGCTACGAGCAGTACTTC. Its protein product is CASRTGVRYEQYF.

This clone was seen only a few times. The chain couples TRBV2 to TRBJ1-2, with D possibly TRBD1 on 5 matching bases. Deletions cut 2 bases from V and 2 bases from J, with 12 bases between. The CDR3 extends over 15 amino acids. The germline gives CDR1 SNHLY, CDR2 FYNNEI. Here the CDR3 reads CASSEPRGGNYGYTF. CDR3 in DNA: TGTGCCAGCAGTGAACCGCGGGGGGGAAACTATGGCTACACCTTC.

This chain uses TRBV9 with TRBJ2-4, with unresolved D. The V gene's germline CDR1 is SGDLS and CDR2 YYNGEE. Trimming left V 0 bases short and J 4 bases short, with 11 bases between. The CDR3 length is 15 residues. CDR3 loop: CASSVGVDIKNIQYF. CDR3 nucleotides: TGTGCCAGCAGCGTAGGAGTAGATATTAAAAACATTCAGTACTTC. Filled out from reference TRBV9 and TRBJ2-4, the complete variable domain reads DSGVTQTPKHLITATGQRVTLRCSPRSGDLSVYWYQQSLDQGLQFLIQYYNGEERAKGNILERFSAQQFPDLHSELNLSSLELGDSALYFCASSVGVDIKNIQYFGAGTRLSVL.

The chain employs TRBV5-1 and TRBJ2-7; 13 bases are shared with TRBD2. J gave up 7 bases and V 4 bases, and 14 bases lay outside the gene matches. The V gene's germline CDR1 is SGHRS and CDR2 YFSETQ. This CDR3 region has 17 residues. CDR3 in DNA: TGCGCCAGCAGCCCCGGGACTAGCGGGATCATTGGGGGGGAGCAGTACTTC. Its translation: CASSPGTSGIIGGEQYF.

The gene calls are TRBV28 and TRBJ1-2; D not certain. Germline loops: CDR1 MDHEN, CDR2 SYDVKM. The germline V and J ends were trimmed by 5 bases and 5 bases, with 15 bases remaining between them. This CDR3 contains 14 residues. The CDR3 DNA sequence: TGTGCCAGCAGTCTGTTCCCAGACATTTATGGCTACACCTTC. As protein: CASSLFPDIYGYTF.

This chain joins TRBV6-5 and TRBJ1-6; TRBD1 matches at 8 bases. The CDR3 consists of 13 residues. J was trimmed by 13 bases and V by 6 bases; bases with no gene match: 8. From germline, CDR1 is MNHEY and CDR2 SVGAGI. The CDR3 sequence is CASRALTGVPLHF. The CDR3 DNA follows: TGTGCCAGCAGGGCTCTGACAGGGGTCCCCCTCCACTTT.

The V call is TRBV7-9, the J call TRBJ2-6; no definite D call. CDR1 and CDR2 (germline): SEHNR, FQNEAQ (reference sequence). V lost 4 bases and J 7 bases, leaving 11 bases between the germline ends. The CDR3 has 14 residues. The DNA of the CDR3 is TGTGCCAGCAGCTGGCCTTCAGGTGCCAACGTCCTGACTTTC. This sequence encodes CASSWPSGANVLTF.

The chain is built from TRBV28 and TRBJ1-3, with 7 bases aligning to TRBD1. V lost 0 bases, J lost 9 bases, and 11 bases stayed unmatched. The germline V gene has CDR1 MDHEN and CDR2 SYDVKM. The CDR3 length is 16 residues. CDR3 in amino acids: CASSLWQGEYSGTIYF. DNA for the CDR3: TGTGCCAGCAGTTTATGGCAGGGGGAGTATTCCGGCACCATATATTTT.

V is TRBV28 and J is TRBJ2-7; no clear D. Trimming pared 6 bases from V and 6 bases from J, leaving 12 bases between. CDR1 MDHEN and CDR2 SYDVKM come from the germline V gene. This CDR3 spans 12 amino acids. CDR3 sequence (DNA): TGTGCCAGCAGGCCAGGTGTGTCCGAGCAGTACTTC. This encodes CASRPGVSEQYF.

The chain combines TRBV27 with TRBJ1-2; 7 nucleotides agree with TRBD1. V lost 1 base and J lost 4; bases outside the gene matches: 3. In germline, CDR1 is MNHEY, CDR2 SMNVEV (reference sequence). The CDR3 runs to 14 residues. The CDR3, as DNA: TGTGCCAGCAGTTTATACCCAGGGGGCTATGGCTACACCTTC. It is translated as CASSLYPGGYGYTF.

The chain has TRBV10-1 and TRBJ2-2; D is possibly TRBD1 (5 bases). The CDR3 runs to 14 residues. V lost 7 bases to trimming and J lost 0 bases, with 9 bases between them. Germline values: CDR1 WNHNN, CDR2 SYGVQD (reference sequence). CDR3 bases: TGCGCCAGCACTGGACAAGCGAACACCGGGGAGCTGTTTTTT. Translation gives CASTGQANTGELFF.

The chain uses TRBV7-8 and TRBJ1-2; a possible D gene is TRBD1 (6 bases). Germline CDR1 SGHVS, CDR2 FQNEAQ. The V end lost 4 bases, the J end lost 8 bases, and 29 bases lay between the germline ends. This CDR3 is built from 18 residues. In nucleotides, the CDR3 is TGTGCCAGCAGCTCTTACCCCCGGACAGATATCATGGAGAGCGGCTACACCTTC. It yields the protein CASSSYPRTDIMESGYTF. Variable domain in full (rest from reference TRBV7-8 and TRBJ1-2): GAGVSQSPRYKVAKRGQDVALRCDPISGHVSLFWYQQALGQGPEFLTYFQNEAQLDKSGLPSDRFFAERPEGSVSTLKIQRTQQEDSAVYLCASSSYPRTDIMESGYTFGSGTRLTVV.

In DNA, the CDR3 is TGTGCCAGCAGCCTTAGCGGGAGGGTCAACAATGAGCAGTTCTTC. It specifies CASSLSGRVNNEQFF. This chain links TRBV7-9 with TRBJ2-1; 11 nucleotides match TRBD2. The CDR3 sequence is 15 residues long. J was trimmed by 5 bases and V by 5 bases; bases with no gene match: 5. Germline V CDR1 and CDR2: SEHNR, FQNEAQ (reference sequence). Looking up the rest from reference TRBV7-9 and TRBJ2-1 gives the full variable domain: DTGVSQNPRHKITKRGQNVTFRCDPISEHNRLYWYRQTLGQGPEFLTYFQNEAQLEKSRLLSDRFSAERPKGSFSTLEIQRTEQGDSAMYLCASSLSGRVNNEQFFGPGTRLTVL.

The rearrangement links TRBV9 to TRBJ2-3; 9 bases map to TRBD2. V was pared by 4 bases and J by 2 bases, with 2 bases of the junction left unmatched. Germline V gene data show CDR1 as SGDLS and CDR2 as YYNGEE. The CDR3 consists of 14 residues. The CDR3 loop reads CASSLGLATDTQYF. CDR3 DNA sequence: TGTGCCAGCAGCTTGGGACTAGCCACAGATACGCAGTATTTT.

This chain joins TRBV28 and TRBJ1-5; 8 nucleotides match TRBD1. The CDR3 covers 16 residues. Germline V lookup: CDR1 MDHEN, CDR2 SYDVKM. With 3 bases clipped from V and 1 base from J, the junction kept 5 bases outside the gene matches. Written as DNA, the CDR3 is TGTGCCAGCAGTTTGCCTCAGGGGGCGAGCAATCAGCCCCAGCATTTT. Its protein is CASSLPQGASNQPQHF.

The J gene is TRBJ1-2, the V gene TRBV2; 8 bases map to TRBD1. V gave up 5 bases and J gave up 7 bases; unmatched junction bases: 9. Germline CDR1 and CDR2: SNHLY and FYNNEI. CDR3 size: 14 residues. CDR3 amino acids: CASSLTDREGGYTF. The CDR3 coding sequence is TGTGCCAGCAGTCTCACGGACAGGGAGGGTGGCTACACCTTC.

The rearrangement joins TRBV19 to TRBJ1-1; 7 positions agree with TRBD1. Germline CDR1 LNHDA, CDR2 SQIVND (reference sequence). The CDR3 runs 13 residues. V was clipped by 10 bases and J by 0 bases; unmatched bases: 5. The CDR3 DNA follows: TGTGCCACCACAGGGGAGATGAACACTGAAGCTTTCTTT. Translated, it gives CATTGEMNTEAFF.

The chain joins TRBV7-6 to TRBJ2-7; 7 nucleotides agree with TRBD2. Germline CDR1 is SGHVS and CDR2 is FNYEAQ. CDR3 length: 13 amino acids. With 5 bases clipped from V and 6 bases from J, the junction kept 7 bases outside the gene matches. CDR3 region: CASSVGLGSEQYF. CDR3 nucleotides: TGTGCCAGCAGCGTCGGACTAGGATCCGAGCAGTACTTC.

This clone appeared once. This sequence joins TRBV4-3 and TRBJ2-5; D perhaps matches TRBD1 (6 bases). This CDR3 is built from 15 residues. V was pared by 0 bases and J by 4 bases, with 12 bases between. The germline gives CDR1 LGHNA, CDR2 YSLEER. The CDR3 sequence: CASSQDQGMGETQYF. CDR3 bases: TGCGCCAGCAGCCAAGATCAGGGGATGGGAGAGACCCAGTACTTC.

The chain employs TRBV3-1 (or the pseudogene TRBV3-2) and TRBJ2-2; 12 bases fit TRBD2. CDR3 length: 19 amino acids. Losses at the gene ends were 3 bases for V and 5 bases for J; bases not matched to a gene: 13. Germline CDR1 LGHDT, CDR2 YNNKEL (reference sequence). The CDR3 DNA reads TGTGCCAGCAGCCATAACATACTCGGACTAGCGGGACAAACCGGGGAGCTGTTTTTT. This gives the protein CASSHNILGLAGQTGELFF.